These T cell receptor beta chains were read from a single sample in a study of blood T cell repertoires in COVID-19. Sequenced by immunoSEQ multiplex PCR; TCRdb stores in-frame clones only, minus some. The table records roughly 200,000 clones, 75% to 90% of them present only once. Sequenced: PBMCs or T cells enriched from blood (not recorded which). The origin of the receptors is a man in his forties who had recovered from COVID-19. Both conserved end residues are part of each CDR3. D genes are given only for firm matches. Expanded clones are given a class, and other clones once, few, many or no size at all.

j_call: TRBJ2-1
cdr3_length: 13
d_call: TRBD2
clone_size: NA
v_call: TRBV7-9
cdr3_aa: CASSLVAGGPYLF
cdr3_nt: TGTGCCAGCAGCTTAGTTGCGGGAGGGCCCTACCTCTTC

j_call: TRBJ2-7
cdr3_length: 13
d_call: NA
clone_size: NA
v_call: TRBV29-1
cdr3_aa: CSVEYRRDHEQYF
cdr3_nt: TGCAGCGTTGAATATAGGAGAGACCACGAGCAGTACTTC

j_call: TRBJ2-1
cdr3_length: 16
d_call: NA
clone_size: NA
v_call: TRBV5-1
cdr3_aa: CASSLALRGLYNEQFF
cdr3_nt: TGCGCCAGCAGCTTGGCTTTGCGGGGGCTCTACAATGAGCAGTTCTTC

j_call: TRBJ2-1
cdr3_length: 16
d_call: NA
clone_size: NA
v_call: TRBV7-8
cdr3_aa: CASTQLFFHPFNEQFF
cdr3_nt: TGTGCCAGCACACAGCTTTTCTTCCACCCCTTCAATGAGCAGTTCTTC

j_call: TRBJ2-2
cdr3_length: 11
d_call: NA
clone_size: NA
v_call: TRBV20-1
cdr3_aa: CSASSPGELFF
cdr3_nt: TGCAGTGCTAGCTCCCCCGGGGAGCTGTTTTTT

j_call: TRBJ1-2
cdr3_length: 14
d_call: TRBD1
clone_size: NA
v_call: TRBV11-2
cdr3_aa: CATRWDRINYGYTF
cdr3_nt: TGTGCCACCCGGTGGGACAGGATAAACTATGGCTACACCTTC

j_call: TRBJ1-6
cdr3_length: 14
d_call: TRBD1
clone_size: NA
v_call: TRBV19
cdr3_aa: CASSDDRARSPLHF
cdr3_nt: TGTGCCAGTAGCGACGACAGGGCCAGGTCACCCCTCCACTTT

j_call: TRBJ2-1
cdr3_length: 15
d_call: TRBD2
clone_size: NA
v_call: TRBV7-6
cdr3_aa: CASSFIAGEYNEQFF
cdr3_nt: TGTGCCAGCAGCTTTATCGCGGGAGAATACAATGAGCAGTTCTTC

j_call: TRBJ1-3
cdr3_length: 14
d_call: NA
clone_size: NA
v_call: TRBV19
cdr3_aa: CASKKSGTGNTIYF
cdr3_nt: TGTGCCAGTAAAAAGTCGGGGACTGGAAACACCATATATTTT

j_call: TRBJ2-3
cdr3_length: 16
d_call: TRBD2
clone_size: NA
v_call: TRBV3-1/TRBV3-2
cdr3_aa: CASSGLAGSGTDTQYF
cdr3_nt: TGTGCCAGCAGCGGACTAGCGGGAAGCGGCACAGATACGCAGTATTTT

j_call: TRBJ2-7
cdr3_length: 13
d_call: NA
clone_size: once
v_call: TRBV2
cdr3_aa: CASSPTRAYEQYF
cdr3_nt: TGTGCCAGCAGCCCGACAAGAGCCTACGAGCAGTACTTC

j_call: TRBJ1-1
cdr3_length: 11
d_call: NA
clone_size: NA
v_call: TRBV5-5
cdr3_aa: CASSFGGKAFF
cdr3_nt: TGTGCCAGCAGCTTCGGAGGGAAAGCTTTCTTT

j_call: TRBJ2-5
cdr3_length: 16
d_call: NA
clone_size: NA
v_call: TRBV21-1
cdr3_aa: CASSKEVLTDQETQYF
cdr3_nt: TGTGCCAGCAGCAAAGAAGTCTTGACAGACCAAGAGACCCAGTACTTC

j_call: TRBJ1-3
cdr3_length: 18
d_call: NA
clone_size: NA
v_call: TRBV18
cdr3_aa: CASLQQTDGLRSGNTIYF
cdr3_nt: TGTGCCAGCCTACAACAAACAGACGGACTAAGGTCTGGAAACACCATATATTTT

j_call: TRBJ2-7
cdr3_length: 15
d_call: NA
clone_size: NA
v_call: TRBV28
cdr3_aa: CASSSRRDTRDEQYF
cdr3_nt: TGTGCCAGCAGTTCCCGCCGGGACACTAGGGACGAGCAGTACTTC

j_call: TRBJ2-7
cdr3_length: 15
d_call: TRBD1
clone_size: NA
v_call: TRBV9
cdr3_aa: CASSVETGHSYEQYF
cdr3_nt: TGTGCCAGCAGCGTGGAGACAGGGCATTCCTACGAGCAGTACTTC

j_call: TRBJ2-1
cdr3_length: 12
d_call: TRBD2
clone_size: NA
v_call: TRBV18
cdr3_aa: CASSPRENEQFF
cdr3_nt: TGTGCCAGCTCACCGCGGGAGAATGAGCAGTTCTTC

j_call: TRBJ2-5
cdr3_length: 16
d_call: TRBD2
clone_size: NA
v_call: TRBV9
cdr3_aa: CASSPGLAGAQETQYF
cdr3_nt: TGTGCCAGCAGCCCGGGACTAGCGGGAGCCCAAGAGACCCAGTACTTC

j_call: TRBJ1-5
cdr3_length: 15
d_call: TRBD1
clone_size: NA
v_call: TRBV2
cdr3_aa: CASKVGTGVSQPQHF
cdr3_nt: TGTGCCAGCAAAGTCGGGACAGGGGTGTCACAGCCCCAGCATTTT

j_call: TRBJ2-3
cdr3_length: 16
d_call: TRBD2
clone_size: NA
v_call: TRBV18
cdr3_aa: CASSPTGTSGSNTQYF
cdr3_nt: TGTGCCAGCTCACCAACCGGGACTAGCGGTTCGAATACGCAGTATTTT

j_call: TRBJ1-2
cdr3_length: 15
d_call: NA
clone_size: NA
v_call: TRBV13
cdr3_aa: CASSLGGGGAGGYTF
cdr3_nt: TGTGCCAGCAGCTTAGGCGGCGGGGGCGCAGGTGGCTACACCTTC

j_call: TRBJ1-5
cdr3_length: 15
d_call: NA
clone_size: once
v_call: TRBV11-2
cdr3_aa: CASSLDRGEGQPQHF
cdr3_nt: TGTGCCAGCAGCTTAGATCGCGGGGAGGGACAGCCCCAGCATTTT

j_call: TRBJ2-7
cdr3_length: 14
d_call: NA
clone_size: NA
v_call: TRBV5-8
cdr3_aa: CASSHRTDNYEQYF
cdr3_nt: TGTGCCAGCAGCCATCGGACAGACAACTACGAGCAGTACTTC

j_call: TRBJ2-2
cdr3_length: 16
d_call: TRBD1
clone_size: NA
v_call: TRBV4-1
cdr3_aa: CASSQWGTANTGELFF
cdr3_nt: TGCGCCAGCAGCCAATGGGGGACAGCGAACACCGGGGAGCTGTTTTTT

j_call: TRBJ2-7
cdr3_length: 15
d_call: NA
clone_size: NA
v_call: TRBV5-1
cdr3_aa: CASSLASDRIYEQYF
cdr3_nt: TGCGCCAGCAGCTTGGCCTCGGACAGAATTTACGAGCAGTACTTC

j_call: TRBJ2-3
cdr3_length: 17
d_call: TRBD1
clone_size: NA
v_call: TRBV7-9
cdr3_aa: CASSLSGQGLLTDTQYF
cdr3_nt: TGTGCCAGCAGCTTATCGGGACAGGGACTATTAACAGATACGCAGTATTTT

j_call: TRBJ2-6
cdr3_length: 13
d_call: NA
clone_size: NA
v_call: TRBV29-1
cdr3_aa: CSVGGPGANVLTF
cdr3_nt: TGCAGCGTTGGGGGGCCCGGGGCCAACGTCCTGACTTTC

j_call: TRBJ2-7
cdr3_length: 16
d_call: TRBD1
clone_size: once
v_call: TRBV28
cdr3_aa: CASSPFSGTGWEEQYF
cdr3_nt: TGTGCCAGCAGTCCCTTCTCCGGGACAGGGTGGGAGGAGCAGTACTTC

j_call: TRBJ1-1
cdr3_length: 11
d_call: NA
clone_size: few
v_call: TRBV18
cdr3_aa: CASSPGREAFF
cdr3_nt: TGTGCCAGCTCACCGGGCCGTGAAGCTTTCTTT

j_call: TRBJ2-7
cdr3_length: 16
d_call: TRBD1
clone_size: NA
v_call: TRBV15
cdr3_aa: CATSRQDRSGTYEQYF
cdr3_nt: TGTGCCACCAGCAGACAGGACAGGTCGGGGACCTACGAGCAGTACTTC

j_call: TRBJ2-1
cdr3_length: 12
d_call: TRBD2
clone_size: NA
v_call: TRBV7-3
cdr3_aa: CASAGAGGEQFF
cdr3_nt: TGTGCCAGCGCCGGAGCGGGGGGTGAGCAGTTCTTC

j_call: TRBJ2-5
cdr3_length: 14
d_call: TRBD2
clone_size: once
v_call: TRBV18
cdr3_aa: CASSIAGSTETQYF
cdr3_nt: TGTGCCAGCTCAATAGCGGGATCGACAGAGACCCAGTACTTC

j_call: TRBJ2-7
cdr3_length: 12
d_call: TRBD1
clone_size: NA
v_call: TRBV29-1
cdr3_aa: CSVEGQPYEQYF
cdr3_nt: TGCAGCGTTGAGGGACAGCCCTACGAGCAGTACTTC

j_call: TRBJ2-7
cdr3_length: 15
d_call: TRBD2
clone_size: NA
v_call: TRBV5-1
cdr3_aa: CASSLVLAGAYEQYF
cdr3_nt: TGCGCCAGCAGCTTGGTGCTAGCGGGAGCCTACGAGCAGTACTTC

j_call: TRBJ2-2
cdr3_length: 13
d_call: TRBD1
clone_size: NA
v_call: TRBV10-1
cdr3_aa: CASRQGAYGELFF
cdr3_nt: TGCGCCAGCAGACAGGGGGCGTACGGGGAGCTGTTTTTT

j_call: TRBJ2-2
cdr3_length: 15
d_call: NA
clone_size: NA
v_call: TRBV11-3
cdr3_aa: CASSFQGSNTGELFF
cdr3_nt: TGTGCCAGCAGCTTTCAGGGGTCGAACACCGGGGAGCTGTTTTTT

j_call: TRBJ2-2
cdr3_length: 14
d_call: NA
clone_size: NA
v_call: TRBV28
cdr3_aa: CASSPGQHTGELFF
cdr3_nt: TGTGCCAGCAGCCCCGGACAGCACACCGGGGAGCTGTTTTTT

j_call: TRBJ1-3
cdr3_length: 16
d_call: NA
clone_size: NA
v_call: TRBV19
cdr3_aa: CASTHSFNSPADTIYF
cdr3_nt: TGTGCCAGTACCCATTCCTTTAACTCCCCCGCGGACACCATATATTTT

j_call: TRBJ2-7
cdr3_length: 15
d_call: NA
clone_size: few
v_call: TRBV3-1/TRBV3-2
cdr3_aa: CASSPRDSRWYEQYF
cdr3_nt: TGTGCCAGCAGCCCACGGGACTCTCGTTGGTACGAGCAGTACTTC

j_call: TRBJ1-6
cdr3_length: 13
d_call: NA
clone_size: NA
v_call: TRBV7-3
cdr3_aa: CASSLNGDSPLHF
cdr3_nt: TGTGCCAGCAGCTTAAACGGGGATTCACCCCTCCACTTT

j_call: TRBJ1-1
cdr3_length: 13
d_call: NA
clone_size: NA
v_call: TRBV7-9
cdr3_aa: CASSLSMNTEAFF
cdr3_nt: TGTGCCAGCAGCTTATCTATGAACACTGAAGCTTTCTTT

j_call: TRBJ2-7
cdr3_length: 17
d_call: TRBD1
clone_size: NA
v_call: TRBV7-9
cdr3_aa: CASSPSQPRDSSYEQYF
cdr3_nt: TGTGCCAGCAGCCCATCCCAGCCTCGGGACAGCTCCTACGAGCAGTACTTC

j_call: TRBJ1-2
cdr3_length: 13
d_call: NA
clone_size: NA
v_call: TRBV29-1
cdr3_aa: CSVRDNSNYGYTF
cdr3_nt: TGCAGCGTCCGGGACAACTCTAACTATGGCTACACCTTC

j_call: TRBJ2-7
cdr3_length: 14
d_call: TRBD2
clone_size: NA
v_call: TRBV5-1
cdr3_aa: CASAYRSGMGEQYF
cdr3_nt: TGCGCCAGCGCATACCGGAGCGGGATGGGCGAGCAGTACTTC

j_call: TRBJ2-7
cdr3_length: 14
d_call: NA
clone_size: few
v_call: TRBV29-1
cdr3_aa: CSAGGSGLPYEQYF
cdr3_nt: TGCAGCGCTGGGGGGAGTGGGCTTCCCTACGAGCAGTACTTC

j_call: TRBJ1-6
cdr3_length: 15
d_call: TRBD1
clone_size: NA
v_call: TRBV25-1
cdr3_aa: CASSEQGGYNSPLHF
cdr3_nt: TGTGCCAGCAGTGAACAGGGGGGATATAATTCACCCCTCCACTTT

j_call: TRBJ2-7
cdr3_length: 16
d_call: TRBD2
clone_size: NA
v_call: TRBV19
cdr3_aa: CASSTRRTSGRNEQYF
cdr3_nt: TGTGCCAGTAGTACCCGAAGGACTAGCGGGAGGAACGAGCAGTACTTC

j_call: TRBJ2-2
cdr3_length: 16
d_call: TRBD2
clone_size: NA
v_call: TRBV7-9
cdr3_aa: CASSSGLAGGGGELFF
cdr3_nt: TGTGCCAGCAGCTCCGGACTAGCGGGAGGAGGCGGGGAGCTGTTTTTT

j_call: TRBJ2-1
cdr3_length: 14
d_call: NA
clone_size: NA
v_call: TRBV9
cdr3_aa: CASSVGGLYNEQFF
cdr3_nt: TGTGCCAGCAGCGTAGGTGGACTGTACAATGAGCAGTTCTTC

j_call: TRBJ2-3
cdr3_length: 17
d_call: TRBD2
clone_size: NA
v_call: TRBV7-3
cdr3_aa: CASSLTAGGRGTDTQYF
cdr3_nt: TGTGCCAGCAGCTTAACGGCGGGAGGGCGGGGCACAGATACGCAGTATTTT

j_call: TRBJ1-6
cdr3_length: 14
d_call: NA
clone_size: NA
v_call: TRBV5-4
cdr3_aa: CASSFQGSNSPLHF
cdr3_nt: TGTGCCAGCAGCTTTCAGGGGAGTAATTCACCCCTCCACTTT

j_call: TRBJ2-3
cdr3_length: 16
d_call: TRBD1
clone_size: NA
v_call: TRBV7-9
cdr3_aa: CASSLGTDFSTDTQYF
cdr3_nt: TGTGCCAGCAGCTTGGGGACAGACTTTAGCACAGATACGCAGTATTTT

j_call: TRBJ2-5
cdr3_length: 16
d_call: NA
clone_size: NA
v_call: TRBV12-2
cdr3_aa: CASRLGGSREGETQYF
cdr3_nt: TGTGCAAGTCGCTTAGGCGGGAGTAGGGAAGGGGAGACCCAGTACTTC

j_call: TRBJ2-1
cdr3_length: 13
d_call: NA
clone_size: NA
v_call: TRBV14
cdr3_aa: CASSPQSGTLRFF
cdr3_nt: TGTGCCAGCAGCCCCCAATCCGGGACTCTTAGGTTCTTC

j_call: TRBJ2-5
cdr3_length: 16
d_call: TRBD2
clone_size: NA
v_call: TRBV10-3
cdr3_aa: CAISRSSGRARETQYF
cdr3_nt: TGTGCCATCAGTAGATCGAGCGGGAGGGCCAGGGAGACCCAGTACTTC

j_call: TRBJ2-7
cdr3_length: 13
d_call: TRBD2
clone_size: NA
v_call: TRBV12-3/TRBV12-4
cdr3_aa: CASRLAGLYEQYF
cdr3_nt: TGTGCCAGCCGACTAGCGGGACTCTACGAGCAGTACTTC

j_call: TRBJ1-2
cdr3_length: 13
d_call: NA
clone_size: NA
v_call: TRBV4-2
cdr3_aa: CASSQAGDYGYTF
cdr3_nt: TGTGCCAGCAGCCAAGCAGGGGACTATGGCTACACCTTC